One and the same sample provided the 31 T cell receptor beta chains below, sequenced in a study of shared clonotypes between healthy human individuals. Assay used: immunoSEQ multiplex PCR; TCRdb lists only in-frame clones, some missing. The repertoire holds 170,000 or so clones, with about 68% as singletons. The sequencing sample was made of memory CD4+ T cells sorted from blood. Stated subset: CD45RA-negative fraction. The receptors were sampled from a man younger than 40 in good health.

The CDR3 loop is CASSYSISELYGYTF. CDR3 DNA sequence: TGTGCCAGCAGTTACTCGATTTCAGAACTCTATGGCTACACCTTC. The chain carries TRBV6-5 and TRBJ1-2; D gene uncertain. Trimming stripped 0 bases from V and 4 bases from J, with 12 bases between. Per germline, CDR1 MNHEY and CDR2 SVGAGI. There are 15 residues in the CDR3.

This clone was observed once. The genes are TRBV28 and TRBJ2-7; TRBD1 aligns across 7 bases. J lost 3 bases, V lost 10 bases, and 15 bases had no gene match. The CDR3 has 15 residues. Looked up from germline, CDR1 is MDHEN and CDR2 is SYDVKM. CDR3 region: CATNKRQGLIYEQYF. CDR3 bases: TGTGCCACCAATAAAAGACAGGGCCTTATCTACGAGCAGTACTTC.

The gene calls are TRBV7-2 and TRBJ2-1, with 10 bases aligning to TRBD2. CDR3 length: 14 residues. V was pared by 1 base and J by 9 bases, with 3 bases of the junction left unmatched. Germline lookup yields CDR1 SGHTA and CDR2 FQGNSA. This CDR3 reads CASSLGLAGVEQFF. The CDR3, as DNA: TGTGCCAGCAGCTTAGGTCTAGCGGGAGTTGAGCAGTTCTTC.

The chain recombines TRBV25-1 with TRBJ2-5; TRBD1 is a possible D gene (6 bases). The germline V gene has CDR1 MGHDK and CDR2 SYGVNS. This CDR3 is 15 amino acids long. V shed 5 bases and J shed 0 bases, with 13 bases lying between them. The CDR3 DNA reads as TGTGCCAGCAGTTCATTCGACAGGTACCAAGAGACCCAGTACTTC. Its protein product is CASSSFDRYQETQYF.

The CDR3 sequence: CASSLGVAGISTDTQYF. CDR3 DNA: TGTGCCAGCAGCTTAGGGGTCGCGGGAATAAGCACAGATACGCAGTATTTT. The chain has TRBV7-9 and TRBJ2-3; tentative D call: TRBD2 (6 bases). Per the germline V gene, CDR1 is SEHNR and CDR2 is FQNEAQ (reference sequence). V was trimmed by 1 base and J by 0 bases, leaving 14 bases between them. This CDR3 region has 17 residues.

The chain recombines TRBV2 with TRBJ2-7, with D perhaps TRBD1 or TRBD2 (5 bases each). Germline loops: CDR1 SNHLY, CDR2 FYNNEI. The ends were cut back, 7 bases at V and 3 bases at J, with 10 bases in the middle. The CDR3 is made up of 12 amino acids. CDR3 region: CASNVGVYEQYF. CDR3 bases: TGTGCCAGCAATGTGGGGGTCTACGAGCAGTACTTC.

The chain couples TRBV10-1 to TRBJ2-7, with 8 bases aligning to TRBD1. The CDR3 extends over 14 amino acids. Per germline, CDR1 WNHNN and CDR2 SYGVQD (reference sequence). V dropped 5 bases and J dropped 0; count of bases not matched to a gene: 3. The CDR3 coding sequence is TGCGCCAGCAGTAAGGACAGGGTCTCCTACGAGCAGTACTTC. Protein product: CASSKDRVSYEQYF.

The rearrangement joins TRBV25-1 to TRBJ2-5; 13 bases are a match to TRBD2. This CDR3 region has 16 residues. Germline values: CDR1 MGHDK, CDR2 SYGVNS. V gave up 4 bases and J gave up 3 bases; unmatched junction bases: 5. The chain's CDR3 is CASSGGLAGYKETQYF. CDR3 sequence (DNA): TGTGCCAGCAGTGGGGGACTAGCGGGATATAAAGAGACCCAGTACTTC.

The chain couples TRBV10-3 to TRBJ2-5, with D perhaps matching TRBD1 or TRBD2 (6 bases each). The CDR3 has 17 amino acids. The ends were cut back, 1 base at V and 1 base at J, with 16 bases in the middle. Germline V gene lookup returns CDR1 ENHRY and CDR2 SYGVKD. The CDR3 DNA reads TGTGCCATCAGTGAGTGGGGGATGTCGGGGGCCCAAGAGACCCAGTACTTC. Translating it yields CAISEWGMSGAQETQYF.

The chain employs TRBV10-2 and TRBJ2-5; 12 nucleotides align to TRBD2. The CDR3 extends over 15 amino acids. Germline-derived CDR1 and CDR2 are WSHSY and SAAADI. The junction had 1 base not matched to a gene; V was cut back by 4 bases and J by 1 base. CDR3 loop: CASSGLAGVQETQYF. CDR3 bases: TGCGCCAGCAGTGGACTAGCGGGAGTCCAAGAGACCCAGTACTTC.

This clone was counted at least ten times. This sequence joins TRBV5-4 and TRBJ1-2; tentatively, D is TRBD1 (5 bases). CDR1 SGHNT and CDR2 YYREEE come from the germline V gene (reference sequence). The CDR3 has 15 residues. V was shortened by 3 bases and J by 5 bases, with 17 bases between the two germline ends. DNA of the CDR3: TGTGCCAGCAGCTCCCCAAAGCAGGGCTGGTATGGCTACACCTTC. Translated, it gives CASSSPKQGWYGYTF.

This clone was counted ten times or more. The chain joins TRBV6-1 to TRBJ2-2; 10 bases fit TRBD2. The ends lost 4 bases at V and 3 bases at J; junction bases unmatched: 8. Germline CDR1 reads MNHNS; CDR2 reads SASEGT. The CDR3 consists of 17 residues. The CDR3, as DNA: TGTGCCAGCAGTGGACCAGCGGGAGGGCGGGACACCGGGGAGCTGTTTTTT. Translating gives CASSGPAGGRDTGELFF.

The V call is TRBV29-1, the J call TRBJ1-1; a possible D gene is TRBD1 (6 bases). The V end was cut by 5 bases, the J end by 1 base, with 14 bases between. Germline lookup yields CDR1 SQVTM and CDR2 ANQGSEA. The CDR3 is 14 residues long. CDR3 sequence reads: CSVRWVRGNTEAFF. The CDR3 nucleotides are TGCAGCGTTCGCTGGGTCAGGGGGAACACTGAAGCTTTCTTT.

Concerning this clone: The sample holds other DNA sequences that translate to the same CDR3. The chain is built from TRBV9 and TRBJ1-1; D perhaps matches TRBD1 (6 bases). Germline CDR1 reads SGDLS; CDR2 reads YYNGEE. With 2 bases removed from V and 1 base from J, the gap between germline ends came to 9 bases. The CDR3 contains 14 residues. CDR3 protein: CASSVTGSNTEAFF. CDR3 in DNA: TGTGCCAGCAGCGTCACAGGGTCGAACACTGAAGCTTTCTTT.

The chain carries TRBV2 and TRBJ1-1; TRBD1 might be the D (5 bases). V lost 7 bases to trimming and J lost 3 bases, with 9 bases between them. From germline, CDR1 is SNHLY and CDR2 FYNNEI. The CDR3 has 12 residues. CDR3: CASKQGDTEAFF. In nucleotides, the CDR3 is TGTGCCAGCAAGCAAGGGGACACTGAAGCTTTCTTT.

The rearrangement joins TRBV6-1 to TRBJ1-3; D is possibly TRBD1 (5 bases). This CDR3 comprises 15 residues. In germline, CDR1 is MNHNS, CDR2 SASEGT. Between the trimmed V and J ends, which lost 7 bases and 0 bases, there was a span of 13 bases. The CDR3 region is CASTLDQGSGNTIYF. DNA for the CDR3: TGTGCCAGCACCCTTGATCAGGGCTCTGGAAACACCATATATTTT.

The gene calls are TRBV7-2 and TRBJ2-1; TRBD2 agrees at 12 bases. Germline assignment: CDR1 SGHTA and CDR2 FQGNSA. This CDR3 region has 14 residues. V was clipped by 11 bases and J by 4 bases; unmatched bases: 6. CDR3 nucleotide sequence: TGTGCCCGACGACTAGCGGGAGCTTACAATGAGCAGTTCTTC. This translates into CARRLAGAYNEQFF.

V gene TRBV6-1 combines with J gene TRBJ1-2; perhaps TRBD1 as D (5 bases). Germline V CDR1 and CDR2: MNHNS, SASEGT. V shed 7 bases and J shed 7 bases, with 16 bases lying between them. This CDR3 region has 13 residues. CDR3 sequence reads: CASKESSGSGYTF. Here the CDR3 DNA reads TGTGCCAGCAAGGAATCCTCAGGGTCTGGCTACACCTTC.

The chain has TRBV2 and TRBJ1-5; D remains unclear. This CDR3 has 13 residues. V lost 7 bases to trimming and J lost 5 bases, with 12 bases between them. Per germline, CDR1 SNHLY and CDR2 FYNNEI. The CDR3 reads CASKREGYQPQHF. Written as DNA, the CDR3 is TGTGCCAGCAAGAGGGAAGGTTATCAGCCCCAGCATTTT.

The CDR3 is CASSPTLSGTRPEQFF. CDR3 sequence (DNA): TGTGCCAGCAGCCCCACTCTCTCCGGGACACGTCCTGAGCAGTTCTTC. The rearrangement uses TRBV5-5 and TRBJ2-1; D possibly corresponds to TRBD1 (6 bases). V dropped 4 bases and J dropped 9 bases, with 23 bases sitting between them. CDR3 length: 16 residues. CDR1 SGHKS and CDR2 YYEKEE come from the germline V gene (reference sequence).

This clone showed up just once. The rearrangement joins TRBV30 to TRBJ2-1; TRBD2 matches 11 bases. With V trimmed by 6 bases and J by 10 bases, 8 bases remained unmatched. There are 13 residues in the CDR3. The germline CDR1 and CDR2 sequences are GTSNPN and SVGIG (reference sequence). The CDR3: CACHSVAGGEQFF. The CDR3 DNA sequence: TGTGCCTGTCACTCTGTAGCGGGAGGGGAGCAGTTCTTC.

V and J are TRBV11-2 and TRBJ2-6, with D perhaps TRBD1 or TRBD2 (5 bases each). CDR1 and CDR2 (germline): SGHAT, FQNNGV. Trimming shortened V by 2 bases and J by 0 bases, and 11 bases separated the two germline ends. There are 17 residues in the CDR3. CDR3 region: CASSLSGAASGANVLTF. The CDR3 DNA follows: TGTGCCAGCAGCTTATCCGGGGCGGCCTCTGGGGCCAACGTCCTGACTTTC.

The chain is built from TRBV20-1 and TRBJ2-1; D could derive from TRBD1 or TRBD2 (5 bases each). This CDR3 has 11 residues. V was trimmed by 1 base and J by 8 bases, leaving 6 bases between them. From germline, CDR1 is DFQATT and CDR2 SNEGSKA (reference sequence). CDR3 amino acids: CSARGGDEQFF. For the CDR3, the DNA is TGCAGTGCTAGAGGAGGGGATGAGCAGTTCTTC.

V usage is TRBV29-1 and J usage is TRBJ1-2; D may be TRBD1 (6 bases). The CDR3 contains 16 residues. Germline CDR1 is SQVTM and CDR2 is ANQGSEA. Trimming removed 5 bases from V and 8 bases from J, with 27 bases in between. The CDR3 loop reads CSVPKRGGQGLKGYTF. CDR3 sequence (DNA): TGCAGCGTTCCTAAAAGGGGTGGGCAGGGGTTGAAAGGCTACACCTTC.

The chain is built from TRBV7-8 and TRBJ2-2, with TRBD1 matching 7 bases. With 2 bases clipped from V and 7 bases from J, the junction kept 10 bases outside the gene matches. Per the germline V gene, CDR1 is SGHVS and CDR2 is FQNEAQ. The CDR3 is made up of 16 amino acids. CDR3 nucleotides: TGTGCCAGCAGCTTAATTGGGACAGTCTTTAACGGGGAGCTGTTTTTT. Translated: CASSLIGTVFNGELFF.

V and J are TRBV7-2 and TRBJ2-1, with 7 positions matching TRBD1. With 2 bases clipped from V and 7 bases from J, the junction kept 5 bases outside the gene matches. CDR3 length: 14 amino acids. Germline CDR1 and CDR2: SGHTA and FQGNSA. CDR3 amino acids: CASSLLGRGNEQFF. In DNA form, the CDR3 reads TGTGCCAGCAGCTTACTGGGCAGGGGGAATGAGCAGTTCTTC.

Details on this clone: One end of the junction fails to match germline, which may point to a read error. This rearrangement joins TRBV7-9 to TRBJ2-1; D unclear. Germline CDR1 SEHNR, CDR2 FQNEAQ (reference sequence). This CDR3 is 11 amino acids long. This CDR3 reads CASSSFNEQFF. The CDR3 coding sequence is TGTGCCAGCAGCTCCTTCAATGAGCAGTTCTTC.

The V call is TRBV5-1, the J call TRBJ2-2; 14 bases map to TRBD2. The germline gives CDR1 SGHRS, CDR2 YFSETQ. The CDR3 consists of 17 residues. V lost 4 bases to trimming and J lost 9 bases; unmatched junction nucleotides: 11. In DNA, the CDR3 is TGCGCCAGCAGCCTTGGACTAGCGGGAGGAGGTACAAGGGAGCTGTTTTTT. This translates into CASSLGLAGGGTRELFF. Variable domain in full (rest from reference TRBV5-1 and TRBJ2-2): KAGVTQTPRYLIKTRGQQVTLSCSPISGHRSVSWYQQTPGQGLQFLFEYFSETQRNKGNFPGRFSGRQFSNSRSEMNVSTLELGDSALYLCASSLGLAGGGTRELFFGEGSRLTVL.

The genes are TRBV5-4 and TRBJ2-5, with 14 bases that match TRBD2. Germline V gene lookup returns CDR1 SGHNT and CDR2 YYREEE (reference sequence). This CDR3 contains 17 residues. J lost 4 bases, V lost 4 bases, and 9 bases had no gene match. The CDR3 DNA is TGTGCCAGCAGCCGCCGACTAGCGGGAGGGCGAGGAGAGACCCAGTACTTC. Its protein is CASSRRLAGGRGETQYF.

This clone was seen just once. J is TRBJ1-4 and V is TRBV5-1, with D tentatively TRBD1 (6 bases). Germline CDR1 reads SGHRS; CDR2 reads YFSETQ. V lost 0 bases to trimming and J lost 5 bases, with 8 bases between them. The CDR3 has 14 residues. The CDR3 loop is CASSLGTANEKLFF. In DNA form, the CDR3 reads TGCGCCAGCAGCTTGGGGACAGCAAATGAAAAACTGTTTTTT.

Turning to this clone: Other DNA sequences within the sample encode an identical CDR3. The rearrangement joins TRBV2 to TRBJ2-3; D call uncertain. This CDR3 has 14 residues. Germline V gene lookup returns CDR1 SNHLY and CDR2 FYNNEI. V was trimmed by 4 bases and J by 0 bases, leaving 8 bases between them. The CDR3 loop reads CASSGTSSTDTQYF. In nucleotides, the CDR3 is TGTGCCAGCAGTGGGACGTCTAGCACAGATACGCAGTATTTT.